This is a list of T cell receptor beta chains from one sample in a study of blood T cell repertoires in COVID-19. Here immunoSEQ multiplex PCR was the method, and the copy in TCRdb shows in-frame clones only, minus some. The sample lists 150,000 to 200,000 clones; 75% to 85% were seen once. What was sequenced was peripheral blood. Receptor source: a woman of 80 years or more with COVID-19, enrolled during active disease. Both conserved end residues are part of each CDR3. A D gene is named only where the DNA matches it firmly. Part of the rows lack a size; the others show once, few, many or a class for expanded clones.

TRBV4-3	NA	few	15	TRBJ1-4	TGCGCCAGCAGCCAAGATCGTCGCGGGGGTGAAAAACTGTTTTTT	CASSQDRRGGEKLFF
TRBV4-2	TRBD1	NA	14	TRBJ1-5	TGTGCCAGCAGCCCCCTGCAGGGGGACCAGCCCCAGCATTTT	CASSPLQGDQPQHF
TRBV6-5	NA	NA	13	TRBJ1-2	TGTGCCAGCAGCCTGTGGAGGAGGGATGGCTACACCTTC	CASSLWRRDGYTF
TRBV19	TRBD1	NA	16	TRBJ1-2	TGTGCCAGTAGTATGGGGGGCCGACAGGGCCTCTATGGCTACACCTTC	CASSMGGRQGLYGYTF
TRBV7-4	NA	NA	17	TRBJ1-1	TGTGCCAGCAGCTACACCCGGACCTATGCGGGGAACACTGAAGCTTTCTTT	CASSYTRTYAGNTEAFF
TRBV10-3	NA	few	11	TRBJ1-2	TGTGCCATCAGGGCAGACGGGGGCTACACCTTC	CAIRADGGYTF
TRBV19	NA	NA	13	TRBJ2-7	TGTGCCAGTAGTGGTCCGGGGGTCTACGAGCAGTACTTC	CASSGPGVYEQYF
TRBV29-1	NA	NA	13	TRBJ1-1	TGCAGCGTTGAATCTATAACGGACACTGAAGCTTTCTTT	CSVESITDTEAFF
TRBV28	TRBD1	NA	20	TRBJ1-6	TGTGCCAGCAGTCCCCCACCGGGTTCAGGGGGCTTCATTGGTAATTCACCCCTCCACTTT	CASSPPPGSGGFIGNSPLHF
TRBV3-1/TRBV3-2	TRBD1	NA	16	TRBJ1-2	TGTGCCAGCAGCCATTCCGGGACAGGGGGTTTTTATGGCTACACCTTC	CASSHSGTGGFYGYTF
TRBV7-8	NA	NA	13	TRBJ2-1	TGTGCCAGCAGCAAGACAGGTTACAATGAGCAGTTCTTC	CASSKTGYNEQFF
TRBV5-4	NA	NA	19	TRBJ2-6	TGTGCCAGCAGCTTGGGGGTTGAAAGGAGAGTATCTGGGGCCAACGTCCTGACTTTC	CASSLGVERRVSGANVLTF
TRBV5-6	TRBD2	NA	14	TRBJ2-7	TGTGCCAGCAGCTTGGAGGTTAGCGGGGGGGCTGCGTACTTC	CASSLEVSGGAAYF
TRBV7-6	TRBD2	NA	15	TRBJ2-5	TGTGCCAGCACCTCCGGCGCGGGAGCCCAAGAGACCCAGTACTTC	CASTSGAGAQETQYF
TRBV12-5	TRBD1	once	15	TRBJ2-5	TGTGCTAGTGCCCGACAGGGGGCTTATGGGGAGACCCAGTACTTC	CASARQGAYGETQYF
TRBV5-1	NA	NA	13	TRBJ2-1	TGCGCCAGCATGATGGGGGCTTACAATGAGCAGTTCTTC	CASMMGAYNEQFF
TRBV5-4	TRBD2	once	14	TRBJ2-1	TGTGCCAGCAGCCGGACTAGCGGAAACAATGAGCAGTTCTTC	CASSRTSGNNEQFF
TRBV5-4	NA	few	12	TRBJ1-1	TGTGCCAGCAGCTTAGCAGGGATTGGAGCTTTCTTT	CASSLAGIGAFF
TRBV6-1	NA	many	16	TRBJ1-3	TGTGCCAGCAGTGACCTGGAGGGCTACTCTGGAAACACCATATATTTT	CASSDLEGYSGNTIYF
TRBV7-2	TRBD1	NA	15	TRBJ1-2	TGTGCCAGCAGCACCTACAGGGGAGAATTCTTAGGCTACACCTTC	CASSTYRGEFLGYTF
TRBV6-5	NA	NA	10	TRBJ2-1	TGTGCCAGCCGCTACAATGAGCAGTTCTTC	CASRYNEQFF
TRBV10-3	TRBD1	NA	14	TRBJ1-6	TGTGCCATCGGCCGGACAGGGGCTAATTCACCCCTCCACTTT	CAIGRTGANSPLHF
TRBV24-1	NA	NA	12	TRBJ1-2	TGTGCCATTCTAGACCCAGAAGGTGGCTACACCTTC	CAILDPEGGYTF
TRBV7-9	TRBD2	NA	15	TRBJ2-1	TGTGCCAGCAGCTTATCCGGGAGGATCAACAATGAGCAGTTCTTC	CASSLSGRINNEQFF
TRBV2	NA	NA	13	TRBJ2-1	TGTGCCAGCAGTGACACCCTATACAATGAGCAGTTCTTC	CASSDTLYNEQFF
TRBV28	TRBD1	NA	19	TRBJ2-1	TGTGCCAGCACTTTGATACGACAGGGGCGAAATTTGGGAAGACATGAGCAGTTCTTC	CASTLIRQGRNLGRHEQFF
TRBV7-9	NA	NA	13	TRBJ2-7	TGTGCCAGCAGCTTAGCAGGGAGCTACGAGCAGTACTTC	CASSLAGSYEQYF
TRBV23-1	TRBD1	NA	17	TRBJ2-3	TGCGCCAGCAGACGGCCTGAAAGGGACAGGGTCCCAGATACGCAGTATTTT	CASRRPERDRVPDTQYF
TRBV3-1/TRBV3-2	TRBD2	NA	16	TRBJ2-5	TGTGCCAGCAGCCATTTAGCGGGAGTGGCGGAAGAGACCCAGTACTTC	CASSHLAGVAEETQYF
TRBV5-6	TRBD2	NA	15	TRBJ2-7	TGTGCCAGCAGCTTGGTAACTAGCGGGAGGAACGAGCAGTACTTC	CASSLVTSGRNEQYF
TRBV27	TRBD1	NA	14	TRBJ1-2	TGTGCCAGCAGTCGCGGACAGGGGCCTTTTGGCTACACCTTC	CASSRGQGPFGYTF
TRBV6-4	NA	NA	16	TRBJ2-1	TGTGCCAGCAGTGACGAGGCGGGGTGGTCCTACAATGAGCAGTTCTTC	CASSDEAGWSYNEQFF
TRBV11-2	TRBD2	NA	14	TRBJ2-5	TGTGCCAGCAGCCGGGAGCGGGGGGGAGAGACCCAGTACTTC	CASSRERGGETQYF
TRBV11-2	NA	once	14	TRBJ2-7	TGTGCCAGCAGCTTAAGAGTAGTTGCGGGCGAGCAGTACTTC	CASSLRVVAGEQYF
TRBV5-1	TRBD2	NA	16	TRBJ2-3	TGCGCCAGCAGATCACTAGCGGGGGAATACACAGATACGCAGTATTTT	CASRSLAGEYTDTQYF
TRBV7-9	TRBD1	NA	15	TRBJ2-1	TGTGCCAGCAGCTTAGTTGACAGGGGAACAATCGAGCAGTTCTTC	CASSLVDRGTIEQFF
TRBV5-4	TRBD2	once	19	TRBJ2-3	TGTGCCAGCAGCCAATCAAGGACTAGCGGTCCAGACCCCACAGATACGCAGTATTTT	CASSQSRTSGPDPTDTQYF
TRBV5-4	NA	NA	14	TRBJ2-1	TGTGCCAGCAGCTTGCCTCCTAACTACAATGAGCAGTTCTTC	CASSLPPNYNEQFF
TRBV18	TRBD2	NA	17	TRBJ2-1	TGTGCCAGCTCACCCCAGGGAGCGGGAGGCCCCTTAAATGAGCAGTTCTTC	CASSPQGAGGPLNEQFF
TRBV5-1	NA	NA	13	TRBJ1-1	TGCGCCAGCTCCATGGCGGGGCTCACTGAAGCTTTCTTT	CASSMAGLTEAFF
TRBV27	TRBD1	once	14	TRBJ1-1	TGTGCCAGCAGCCCGACAGGGCTGAACACTGAAGCTTTCTTT	CASSPTGLNTEAFF
TRBV7-9	NA	NA	12	TRBJ2-1	TGTGCCAGCAGCACCCAGGTGAATGAGCAGTTCTTC	CASSTQVNEQFF
TRBV19	NA	once	14	TRBJ1-6	TGTGCCAGTAAACTGGGCCTGTATAATTCACCCCTCCACTTT	CASKLGLYNSPLHF
TRBV4-2	TRBD1	NA	14	TRBJ2-3	TGTGCCAGCAGCCCCCGCACAGGGGGAGATACGCAGTATTTT	CASSPRTGGDTQYF
TRBV28	TRBD1	few	17	TRBJ1-1	TGTGCCAGCAGTTTATTAGGGGGACAGGGGGCGAACACTGAAGCTTTCTTT	CASSLLGGQGANTEAFF
TRBV5-1	NA	NA	13	TRBJ2-1	TGCGCCAGCAGGACTTATCCCTACAATGAGCAGTTCTTC	CASRTYPYNEQFF
TRBV7-9	NA	few	16	TRBJ2-3	TGTGCCAGCAGCTCAGGGGTAGACCTAAGCACAGATACGCAGTATTTT	CASSSGVDLSTDTQYF
TRBV4-3	NA	few	13	TRBJ1-2	TGCGCCAGCAGCCAACTAGGAGTTGGAGGCTACACCTTC	CASSQLGVGGYTF